The 5 T cell receptor beta chains reported below all come from one sample, sequenced in a study of CD8 T cells in ankylosing spondylitis. Using its own MiXCR run on the 5' RACE reads, TCRdb lists one record per CDR3 protein. The top ten clones hold about 0.49% of a sample with 800,000 to 900,000 distinct CDR3 sequences, roughly 10% of them seen once. Study-wide findings and caveats: Blood from ankylosing spondylitis patients appeared to carry a characteristic eight-variant TCR beta motif.

These receptors are not linked to any known antigen. Sequencing was done on a sample of blood, either unsorted or a sorted T cell fraction (not recorded which). Every receptor here comes from a male donor with ankylosing spondylitis.

The chain combines TRBV7-9 with TRBJ1-2; 7 nucleotides match TRBD1. The CDR3 sequence is 14 residues long. V dropped 7 bases and J dropped 5; count of bases not matched to a gene: 10. Germline values: CDR1 SEHNR, CDR2 FQNEAQ (reference sequence). For the CDR3, the DNA is TGTGCCAGCATGAAAGTGGGACAGATATATGGCTACACCTTC. It is translated as CASMKVGQIYGYTF.

The chain links TRBV2 to TRBJ2-1; TRBD2 matches 8 bases. V shed 4 bases, J shed 0 bases, and the junction held 8 bases outside the gene matches. The CDR3 covers 17 residues. The germline CDR1 and CDR2 sequences are SNHLY and FYNNEI. The CDR3 sequence is CASSVYGGGSSYNEQFF. The DNA for the CDR3 is TGTGCCAGCAGTGTTTACGGCGGGGGGAGCTCCTACAATGAGCAGTTCTTC. Complete variable domain (other parts from reference TRBV2 and TRBJ2-1): EPEVTQTPSHQVTQMGQEVILRCVPISNHLYFYWYRQILGQKVEFLVSFYNNEISEKSEIFDDQFSVERPDGSNFTLKIRSTKLEDSAMYFCASSVYGGGSSYNEQFFGPGTRLTVL.

This clonotype has only a few counts. J is TRBJ1-6 and V is TRBV10-1; weak D call: TRBD1 (6 bases). CDR3 length: 13 amino acids. The V gene lost 10 bases and the J gene lost 3 bases, with 10 bases spanning the gap. Germline values: CDR1 WNHNN, CDR2 SYGVQD (reference sequence). DNA of the CDR3: TGCGCCACCCGGGACAACTATAATTCACCCCTCCACTTT. It codes for CATRDNYNSPLHF.

This clonotype was seen more than once but under ten times. The chain is built from TRBV20-1 and TRBJ2-7; 11 bases are shared with TRBD2. V trimming: 6 bases; J trimming: 1 base; junction bases outside the gene matches: 8. In germline, CDR1 is DFQATT, CDR2 SNEGSKA (reference sequence). The CDR3 totals 15 residues. DNA of the CDR3: TGCAGTGCCCAGTTCGCTAGCGGGGGGTCCTACGAGCAGTACTTC. Its translation is CSAQFASGGSYEQYF.

At least ten counts were recorded for this clonotype. The chain carries TRBV28 and TRBJ1-1, with no clear D. In germline, CDR1 is MDHEN, CDR2 SYDVKM. V dropped 1 base and J dropped 10 bases, with 16 bases sitting between them. This CDR3 is 14 amino acids long. CDR3 protein: CASSLFRVGQVAFF. The DNA for the CDR3 is TGTGCCAGCAGTTTATTTAGGGTGGGTCAGGTAGCTTTCTTT.